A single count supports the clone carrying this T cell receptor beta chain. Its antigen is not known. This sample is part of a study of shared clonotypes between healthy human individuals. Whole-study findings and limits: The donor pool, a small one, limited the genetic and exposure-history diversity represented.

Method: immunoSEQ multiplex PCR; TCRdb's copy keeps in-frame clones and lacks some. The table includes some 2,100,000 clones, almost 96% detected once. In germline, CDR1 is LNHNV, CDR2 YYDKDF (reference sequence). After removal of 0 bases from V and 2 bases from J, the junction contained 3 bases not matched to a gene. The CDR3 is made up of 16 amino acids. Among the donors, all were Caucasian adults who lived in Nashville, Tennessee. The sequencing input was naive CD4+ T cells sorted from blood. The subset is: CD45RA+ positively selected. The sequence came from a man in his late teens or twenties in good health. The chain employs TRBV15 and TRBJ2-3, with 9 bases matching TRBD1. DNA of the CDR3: TGTGCCACCAGCAGAGATGACAGGGGGTTCACAGATACGCAGTATTTT. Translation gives CATSRDDRGFTDTQYF. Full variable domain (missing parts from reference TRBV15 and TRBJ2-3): DAMVIQNPRYQVTQFGKPVTLSCSQTLNHNVMYWYQQKSSQAPKLLFHYYDKDFNNEADTPDNFQSRRPNTSFCFLDIRSPGLGDTAMYLCATSRDDRGFTDTQYFGPGTRLTVL.